These T cell receptor beta chains were read from a single sample in a study of OX40 agonist ivuxolimab in advanced cancers. Sequenced by immunoSEQ multiplex PCR; TCRdb stores in-frame clones only, minus some. The sample includes more than 75,000 clones, about 86% of them seen just once. The input for sequencing was CD4+ or CD8+ T cells sorted from blood, taken in a trial of the OX40 agonist ivuxolimab. The receptors come from an adult with an advanced solid tumor such as melanoma, head and neck, liver or kidney cancer. Each CDR3 is given with its conserved first and last residue. D genes are given only for firm matches. Clone sizes are given selectively: once, few, many, or a class where the clone is expanded.

cdr3_nt cdr3_aa j_call v_call d_call clone_size
TGTGCCAGCAGTTTGCTAGCGGGGCGCACAGATACGCAGTATTTT CASSLLAGRTDTQYF TRBJ2-3 TRBV28 TRBD2 few
TGTGCCAGCATTGGGAGGGGGGGCAATGAGCAGTTCTTC CASIGRGGNEQFF TRBJ2-1 TRBV5-4 - -
TGTGCCTGGAGGCTTAAGGGGACTCGCGAGCAGTACTTC CAWRLKGTREQYF TRBJ2-7 TRBV30 - -
TGTGCCAGCAGCCCGGACAGTGGGATGACTGAAGCTTTCTTT CASSPDSGMTEAFF TRBJ1-1 TRBV7-8 - -
TGTGCGAGTAAGTACGGAGCCAACACCGGGGAGCTGTTTTTT CASKYGANTGELFF TRBJ2-2 TRBV19 - -
TGTGCCATCGGGCGGGGTGCTGACACCGGGGAGCTGTTTTTT CAIGRGADTGELFF TRBJ2-2 TRBV10-3 - -
TGTGCCAGCAGAAATACAGGGGACCCTAGCAATCAGCCCCAGCATTTT CASRNTGDPSNQPQHF TRBJ1-5 TRBV7-9 TRBD1 -
TGCAGTGCTGGACATCAGCCCCAGCATTTT CSAGHQPQHF TRBJ1-5 TRBV20-1 - -
TGTGCCTGGAGTGTATCTATGGGGGTCTATGAGCAGTTCTTC CAWSVSMGVYEQFF TRBJ2-1 TRBV30 - -
TGTGCCAGTAGTATAGATTTACTAGCGGGAGATACCTACAATGAGCAGTTCTTC CASSIDLLAGDTYNEQFF TRBJ2-1 TRBV19 TRBD2 -
TGTGCCAGCAGTGAAATTATGTCGGTCTCTGGCTACACCTTC CASSEIMSVSGYTF TRBJ1-2 TRBV2 - -
TGTGCCAGCAGTGAAAAACTGCAGAACACTGAAGCTTTCTTT CASSEKLQNTEAFF TRBJ1-1 TRBV6-1 - -
TGTGCCAGCAGTCCCCACTCAGGGTCAGATAATTCACCCCTCCACTTT CASSPHSGSDNSPLHF TRBJ1-6 TRBV28 - few
TGCGCCAGCAGCTTGGGAGGAAGGGGGCCGGCTGGAAACACCATATATTTT CASSLGGRGPAGNTIYF TRBJ1-3 TRBV5-1 TRBD1 -
TGTGCCAGCAGTGATAACGAGCGGGGCAACCTCTACGAGCAGTACTTC CASSDNERGNLYEQYF TRBJ2-7 TRBV2 TRBD2 large
TGTGCCAGCAGCTCGGGACTAGCGAGGACCGGGGAGCTGTTTTTT CASSSGLARTGELFF TRBJ2-2 TRBV7-3 TRBD2 -
TGTGCCAGCAGTTACCGGGCAGGGGAGACTGAAGCTTTCTTT CASSYRAGETEAFF TRBJ1-1 TRBV6-5 - -
TGTGCCAGCAAACCATTCCTGGGGCCCTCTGGGGCCGGGGAGCTGTTTTTT CASKPFLGPSGAGELFF TRBJ2-2 TRBV7-6 - -
TGTGCCAGCAGCCGACTCGGCGCCGGACGGCGGAACACTGAAGCTTTCTTT CASSRLGAGRRNTEAFF TRBJ1-1 TRBV11-2 - -
TGTGCCAGCTCACTTCCGGAGGGCGGCTACGAGCAGTACTTC CASSLPEGGYEQYF TRBJ2-7 TRBV18 - -
TGTGCCACCAGCAGAGACCGGACAGGGGGAAACATTCAGTACTTC CATSRDRTGGNIQYF TRBJ2-4 TRBV15 TRBD1 -
TGTGCCAGCAGTCACCTGGGACGGAACACTGAAGCTTTCTTT CASSHLGRNTEAFF TRBJ1-1 TRBV25-1 - -
TGTGCCAGCAGACGACCTGGGACAGGGGATTCACCCCTCCACTTT CASRRPGTGDSPLHF TRBJ1-6 TRBV6-6 TRBD1 -
TGTGCCAGCACCCACAACCACCTACCCGGACAGGGGGCAAGCTACGAGCAGTACTTC CASTHNHLPGQGASYEQYF TRBJ2-7 TRBV5-5 TRBD1 few
TGTGCCAGCAGCAAAGTTCGGGGATTTAGGGCACCGGGGTACGGCTACACCTTC CASSKVRGFRAPGYGYTF TRBJ1-2 TRBV21-1 - -
TGCGCCAGCAGCTTTTCCCTCCAGCCAAACTACGAGCAGTACTTC CASSFSLQPNYEQYF TRBJ2-7 TRBV5-1 - few
TGTGCCAGCAGCCGAGCGGGAGGGAGGGAGACCCAGTACTTC CASSRAGGRETQYF TRBJ2-5 TRBV7-9 TRBD2 -
TGTGCCAGCAGTTTAACAGGGAGTTATGAAAAACTGTTTTTT CASSLTGSYEKLFF TRBJ1-4 TRBV28 - -
TGTGCCAGCAGGCTCTCCGGGGACACGGCCTACGAGCAGTACTTC CASRLSGDTAYEQYF TRBJ2-7 TRBV27 - -
TGTGCCAGTAGTATCCCAGGACTTGCCGAGCAGTACTTC CASSIPGLAEQYF TRBJ2-7 TRBV19 - few
TGTGCCAGCAGCCTCGGACAGGGTCTTGAAGCTTTCTTT CASSLGQGLEAFF TRBJ1-1 TRBV7-6 TRBD1 -
TGTGCCAGCAGCTATATGCCCGCCGGCGATACGCAGTATTTT CASSYMPAGDTQYF TRBJ2-3 TRBV27 - -
TGTGCCATCAGAGCCCTCGGGCCTCGTGAGAGTGGCTACACCTTC CAIRALGPRESGYTF TRBJ1-2 TRBV10-3 - few
TGTGCCAGCAGCGAAGACGGAACGAACACTGAAGCTTTCTTT CASSEDGTNTEAFF TRBJ1-1 TRBV9 - -
TGTGCCAGCAGCCAAGAACCTCTAGCGGGAGCAAGTTCCGGTGAGCAGTTCTTC CASSQEPLAGASSGEQFF TRBJ2-1 TRBV4-2 TRBD2 -
TGCGCCAGCAGCCAAGATGTTCCAGGGGCTGGAAACACCATATATTTT CASSQDVPGAGNTIYF TRBJ1-3 TRBV4-3 - -
TGCGCCAGCAGCCCCGAGGGAACAGGGCTTATCGATACGCAGTATTTT CASSPEGTGLIDTQYF TRBJ2-3 TRBV4-1 - -
TGTGCCAGTAGTATAAGACAGGGGGATGGCTACACCTTC CASSIRQGDGYTF TRBJ1-2 TRBV19 TRBD1 -
TGTGCCAGCAGCATTCTACCGGGCACCTACGAGCAGTACTTC CASSILPGTYEQYF TRBJ2-7 TRBV7-6 - few
TGTGCCAGCAGCTTGTATGGCGGGACGGCAGGCGAGCAGTACTTC CASSLYGGTAGEQYF TRBJ2-7 TRBV5-6 - -
TGCGCCAGCAGCCAAGGAGACGGGACAGGGGTTGAAAAACTGTTTTTT CASSQGDGTGVEKLFF TRBJ1-4 TRBV4-1 TRBD1 -
TGTGCCACCAGCAGCCAAAGCTCCTATAATTCACCCCTCCACTTT CATSSQSSYNSPLHF TRBJ1-6 TRBV15 - -
TGCGCCAGCAGCCAAGATATGTCAGACCCCCTCTACAATGAGCAGTTCTTC CASSQDMSDPLYNEQFF TRBJ2-1 TRBV4-3 - -
TGTGCCAGCAGTGAGGGTCAGTTGCGCTACACCTTC CASSEGQLRYTF TRBJ1-2 TRBV25-1 - -
TGTGCCAGCAGCGCCGGGACAGGCTACATGAACACTGAAGCTTTCTTT CASSAGTGYMNTEAFF TRBJ1-1 TRBV9 TRBD1 -
TGTGCCAGCAGTAGCGCACCCGACAATGAGCAGTTCTTC CASSSAPDNEQFF TRBJ2-1 TRBV2 - -
TGCGCCAGCAGCCAAGCAGCAGGGGGCTCCTATAATTCACCCCTCCACTTT CASSQAAGGSYNSPLHF TRBJ1-6 TRBV4-3 TRBD1 -
TGTGCCAGCTGTTCACTCGGACACGAGCAGTACTTC CASCSLGHEQYF TRBJ2-7 TRBV28 - -
TGTGCCAGCAGCTTACTCGGGCCAGTCTCCTACGAGCAGTACTTC CASSLLGPVSYEQYF TRBJ2-7 TRBV7-3 - -
TGTGCCAGCAGTGAAAAGGGGATAGTTTACAATGAGCAGTTCTTC CASSEKGIVYNEQFF TRBJ2-1 TRBV2 - -
TGCGCCAGCAGCCAAGTGGACAGGGGCAATTCACCCCTCCACTTT CASSQVDRGNSPLHF TRBJ1-6 TRBV4-1 TRBD1 -